A single sample gave rise to the 29 T cell receptor beta chains below, sequenced in a study of blood T cell repertoires in COVID-19. TCRdb's copy holds only in-frame clones and misses some; the assay was immunoSEQ multiplex PCR. Here the sample spans about 260,000 clones, around 89% being singletons. Sequencing was performed on PBMCs or T cells enriched from blood (not recorded which). The receptors come from a woman in her fifties or sixties who had recovered from COVID-19.

This sequence joins TRBV7-3 and TRBJ1-1, with D maybe TRBD1 (6 bases). Germline loops: CDR1 SGHTA, CDR2 FQGTGA. V gave up 0 bases and J gave up 2 bases, with 13 bases separating them. This CDR3 has 16 residues. In nucleotides, the CDR3 is TGTGCCAGCAGCTTAACGGGGGCAGGGGCTAACACTGAAGCTTTCTTT. Translation gives CASSLTGAGANTEAFF.

The V call is TRBV27, the J call TRBJ1-4, with a weak D call TRBD1 (5 bases). The CDR3 contains 16 residues. V was shortened by 6 bases and J by 4 bases, with 18 bases between the two germline ends. Germline CDR1 MNHEY, CDR2 SMNVEV (reference sequence). The CDR3 nucleotides are TGTGCCAGCAGCCGCGGGGGGGTCGGAAATAATGAAAAACTGTTTTTT. It encodes CASSRGGVGNNEKLFF.

The CDR3 spells CSASSQGTSNQPQHF. As DNA, the CDR3 is TGCAGTGCTAGTTCCCAGGGTACCAGCAATCAGCCCCAGCATTTT. The rearrangement uses TRBV20-1 and TRBJ1-5, with a possible D match to TRBD1 (5 bases). Trimming shortened V by 3 bases and J by 1 base, and 13 bases separated the two germline ends. CDR3 length: 15 residues. Germline V gene data show CDR1 as DFQATT and CDR2 as SNEGSKA (reference sequence).

The chain joins TRBV30 to TRBJ2-7, with D possibly being TRBD1 (5 bases). Germline V gene lookup returns CDR1 GTSNPN and CDR2 SVGIG (reference sequence). V lost 2 bases and J lost 4, with 12 bases in between. This CDR3 is 13 amino acids long. The CDR3 protein is CAWSSDQGYEQYF. In DNA, the CDR3 is TGTGCCTGGAGTTCAGATCAGGGTTACGAGCAGTACTTC.

The chain is built from TRBV28 and TRBJ2-7, with 7 bases that match TRBD1. CDR1 is MDHEN, CDR2 SYDVKM, per germline. V lost 10 bases to trimming and J lost 2 bases; unmatched junction nucleotides: 8. The CDR3 consists of 13 residues. The CDR3 DNA is TGTGCCATCTCGGGACAGAAGCCCTACGAGCAGTACTTC. Amino acid sequence: CAISGQKPYEQYF.

This chain connects TRBV11-2 to TRBJ1-1, with a tentative D call TRBD1 (5 bases). Germline V gene lookup returns CDR1 SGHAT and CDR2 FQNNGV. This CDR3 is built from 13 residues. Deletions cut 6 bases from V and 2 bases from J, with 10 bases between. The CDR3 DNA reads TGTGCCAGCAGGCAGGGCTTAAACACTGAAGCTTTCTTT. It yields the protein CASRQGLNTEAFF.

CDR3: CATSELTSPDNTEAFF. The CDR3 coding sequence is TGTGCCACCAGTGAGCTGACAAGTCCAGACAACACTGAAGCTTTCTTT. V is TRBV24-1 and J is TRBJ1-1; no definite D call. Per germline, CDR1 KGHDR and CDR2 SFDVKD. V lost 4 bases, J lost 2 bases, and 16 bases lay in between. CDR3 length equals 16 residues.

This chain joins TRBV5-1 and TRBJ1-6, with TRBD1 matching 9 bases. This CDR3 region has 14 residues. The J segment lost 9 bases and the V segment lost 5 bases, leaving 6 bases of the junction unmatched. Per the germline V gene, CDR1 is SGHRS and CDR2 is YFSETQ. CDR3 nucleotide sequence: TGCGCCAGCAGACCCGGGACAGGGATTTCACCCCTCCACTTT. As protein: CASRPGTGISPLHF.

The sample holds one count of this clone. The CDR3: CASSELRKETQYF. The CDR3 DNA reads as TGTGCCAGCAGTGAGTTGCGGAAAGAGACCCAGTACTTC. The V and J genes are TRBV2 and TRBJ2-5; the D is unclear. Germline CDR1 is SNHLY and CDR2 is FYNNEI. Trimming shortened V by 3 bases and J by 3 bases, and 8 bases separated the two germline ends. The CDR3 consists of 13 residues.

The V call is TRBV7-2, the J call TRBJ1-4; TRBD1 matches at 7 bases. Per germline, CDR1 SGHTA and CDR2 FQGNSA. The V segment lost 5 bases and the J segment 3 bases; nucleotides outside the gene matches: 6. The CDR3 sequence is 15 residues long. CDR3: CASSITGDANEKLFF. The CDR3 DNA sequence: TGTGCCAGCAGCATAACAGGGGACGCTAATGAAAAACTGTTTTTT.

The rearrangement uses TRBV7-8 and TRBJ1-5; 8 bases map to TRBD1. Looked up from germline, CDR1 is SGHVS and CDR2 is FQNEAQ. This CDR3 has 14 amino acids. V gave up 3 bases and J gave up 4 bases; unmatched junction bases: 2. This CDR3 is CASSFGQGNQPQHF. The CDR3 DNA reads as TGTGCCAGCAGCTTCGGACAGGGAAATCAGCCCCAGCATTTT.

V usage is TRBV3-1 (or the pseudogene TRBV3-2) and J usage is TRBJ1-2; 8 positions agree with TRBD1. This CDR3 has 15 residues. Germline V lookup: CDR1 LGHDT, CDR2 YNNKEL (reference sequence). V shed 1 base, J shed 8 bases, and the junction held 9 bases outside the gene matches. CDR3: CASSQVWAGGIGYTF. In DNA form, the CDR3 reads TGTGCCAGCAGCCAAGTATGGGCAGGGGGCATCGGCTACACCTTC.

The V call is TRBV21-1, the J call TRBJ1-1. TRBV21-1 is a recognized pseudogene. The CDR3 contains 13 residues. CDR3 amino acids: CASSMGGGTEAFF. CDR3 nucleotide sequence: TGTGCCAGCAGCATGGGAGGAGGCACTGAAGCTTTCTTT.

The J gene is TRBJ2-1, the V gene TRBV7-3; 10 positions agree with TRBD1. This CDR3 is 17 amino acids long. CDR1 and CDR2 from the germline V gene are SGHTA and FQGTGA. Trimming cost V 5 bases and J 6 bases; bases outside gene matches: 13. The DNA for the CDR3 is TGTGCCAGCAGCCCTTCAGTAGGGACAGGGGTAGGCAATGAGCAGTTCTTC. Translated: CASSPSVGTGVGNEQFF.

This clone was detected a few times. The genes are TRBV4-3 and TRBJ1-5; no clear D. Germline values: CDR1 LGHNA, CDR2 YSLEER. This CDR3 is built from 13 residues. V gave up 3 bases and J gave up 9 bases, with 12 bases separating them. In DNA, the CDR3 is TGCGCCAGCAGCCAGACCAACTGGGCGCCCCAGCATTTT. Protein sequence: CASSQTNWAPQHF.

This rearrangement joins TRBV5-4 to TRBJ2-1, with 9 bases lining up with TRBD2. With V trimmed by 0 bases and J by 2 bases, 3 bases remained unmatched. The CDR3 is made up of 16 amino acids. CDR1 is SGHNT, CDR2 YYREEE, per germline (reference sequence). CDR3: CASSLAGGRAYNEQFF. The CDR3 DNA follows: TGTGCCAGCAGCTTGGCCGGCGGGAGGGCCTACAATGAGCAGTTCTTC.

This chain links TRBV6-5 with TRBJ2-3; TRBD1 matches at 9 bases. Germline trimming cut 6 bases from V and 7 bases from J; bases unmatched to any gene: 11. Germline CDR1 and CDR2: MNHEY and SVGAGI. The CDR3 covers 15 residues. The CDR3 nucleotides are TGTGCCAGCAGCTGGGGTTGGGACAGGGCAAATACGCAGTATTTT. Its translation: CASSWGWDRANTQYF.

The chain employs TRBV6-5 and TRBJ1-6, with D hard to call. Between the trimmed V and J ends, which lost 0 bases and 0 bases, there was a span of 6 bases. Germline loops: CDR1 MNHEY, CDR2 SVGAGI. The CDR3 spans 16 residues. The CDR3 protein is CASSYSWSSYNSPLHF. The CDR3 nucleotides are TGTGCCAGCAGTTACTCGTGGAGCTCCTATAATTCACCCCTCCACTTT.

This rearrangement joins TRBV5-6 to TRBJ1-1; no firm D call. Germline V gives CDR1 SGHDT, CDR2 YYEEEE. V was shortened by 0 bases and J by 0 bases, with 9 bases between the two germline ends. The CDR3 totals 15 residues. CDR3 region: CASSLGQIMNTEAFF. The CDR3, as DNA: TGTGCCAGCAGCTTGGGCCAGATCATGAACACTGAAGCTTTCTTT.

The chain employs TRBV4-3 and TRBJ1-4; unclear D gene. The CDR3 length is 15 residues. CDR1 and CDR2 from the germline V gene are LGHNA and YSLEER. V was clipped by 4 bases and J by 0 bases, with 9 bases between them. The chain's CDR3 is CASSPRHATNEKLFF. The CDR3 DNA reads as TGCGCCAGCAGCCCTCGACACGCAACTAATGAAAAACTGTTTTTT.

The J gene is TRBJ1-5, the V gene TRBV28; D gene uncertain. This CDR3 is 13 amino acids long. Deletions cut 5 bases from V and 7 bases from J, with 12 bases between. Germline lookup yields CDR1 MDHEN and CDR2 SYDVKM. In nucleotides, the CDR3 is TGTGCCAGCAGTCCTCGGGGAGGGCAGCCCCAGCATTTT. This sequence encodes CASSPRGGQPQHF.

The V gene is TRBV7-9, the J gene TRBJ2-7; D not resolved. Trimming cost V 1 base and J 7 bases, with 14 bases left between them. Germline V lookup: CDR1 SEHNR, CDR2 FQNEAQ (reference sequence). The CDR3 runs 14 residues. CDR3 in amino acids: CASSLGAAFGEQYF. CDR3 DNA: TGTGCCAGCAGCTTAGGGGCTGCCTTTGGGGAGCAGTACTTC.

The J gene is TRBJ2-1, the V gene TRBV10-3, with 11 bases that match TRBD1. The CDR3 sequence is 14 residues long. The ends lost 10 bases at V and 4 bases at J; junction bases unmatched: 6. Germline values: CDR1 ENHRY, CDR2 SYGVKD. The CDR3 DNA reads as TGTGCCAGTGCGGGACAGGGGGGGTACAATGAGCAGTTCTTC. It encodes CASAGQGGYNEQFF.

The CDR3 spells CSASPSGAANTGELFF. DNA of the CDR3: TGCAGTGCTAGTCCCAGCGGGGCGGCGAACACCGGGGAGCTGTTTTTT. The chain carries TRBV20-1 and TRBJ2-2; 7 nucleotides agree with TRBD2. The junction had 7 bases not matched to a gene; V was cut back by 3 bases and J by 0 bases. This CDR3 region has 16 residues. The germline V gene has CDR1 DFQATT and CDR2 SNEGSKA (reference sequence).

This chain uses TRBV9 with TRBJ1-1; no definite D call. With 4 bases removed from V and 1 base from J, the gap between germline ends came to 11 bases. The germline CDR1 and CDR2 sequences are SGDLS and YYNGEE. The CDR3 has 14 amino acids. The CDR3 region is CASSQSGPNTEAFF. The CDR3 DNA reads as TGTGCCAGCAGCCAGTCTGGGCCGAACACTGAAGCTTTCTTT. The full variable domain, with the rest looked up from reference TRBV9 and TRBJ1-1, is DSGVTQTPKHLITATGQRVTLRCSPRSGDLSVYWYQQSLDQGLQFLIQYYNGEERAKGNILERFSAQQFPDLHSELNLSSLELGDSALYFCASSQSGPNTEAFFGQGTRLTVV.

In its sample, this clone was seen once. The chain's CDR3 is CANAGGGHEQFF. The CDR3 DNA reads TGTGCCAACGCCGGGGGGGGGCATGAGCAGTTCTTC. The chain couples TRBV27 to TRBJ2-1; 8 nucleotides line up with TRBD2. The CDR3 contains 12 residues. The V and J ends lost 10 bases and 8 bases, in that order; junction bases with no gene match: 7. CDR1 and CDR2 (germline): MNHEY, SMNVEV (reference sequence).

V is TRBV28 and J is TRBJ1-1, with 9 bases that match TRBD1. The CDR3 is 15 amino acids. Losses at the gene ends were 4 bases for V and 5 bases for J; bases not matched to a gene: 8. The germline V gene has CDR1 MDHEN and CDR2 SYDVKM. The CDR3 spells CASSSYRGRYTEAFF. The CDR3 nucleotides read TGTGCCAGCAGTTCTTACAGGGGGCGTTATACTGAAGCTTTCTTT.

V and J are TRBV9 and TRBJ2-3; 12 positions agree with TRBD2. Germline CDR1 and CDR2: SGDLS and YYNGEE. The trim removed 4 bases at V and 3 bases at J, leaving 9 bases unmatched. This CDR3 has 17 residues. The CDR3 DNA reads TGTGCCAGCAGCTCTCGACTAGCGGGAGTGGGAACAGATACGCAGTATTTT. It encodes CASSSRLAGVGTDTQYF. The variable domain in full, completed from reference TRBV9 and TRBJ2-3, reads DSGVTQTPKHLITATGQRVTLRCSPRSGDLSVYWYQQSLDQGLQFLIQYYNGEERAKGNILERFSAQQFPDLHSELNLSSLELGDSALYFCASSSRLAGVGTDTQYFGPGTRLTVL.

This chain connects TRBV6-5 to TRBJ2-3, with D unclear. This CDR3 contains 13 residues. Germline V gene lookup returns CDR1 MNHEY and CDR2 SVGAGI. V lost 7 bases and J 3 bases, leaving 11 bases between the germline ends. The CDR3, as DNA: TGTGCCAGCAAAACAGTCTCGACAGATACGCAGTATTTT. Its translation is CASKTVSTDTQYF.